This TCR beta chain emerged from a study of blood T cell repertoires in COVID-19. Background on the study: The United States, Italy and Spain were the sources of the acute and convalescent COVID-19 samples. In each case, the material was cDNA or gDNA derived from T cells, B-cell-depleted T cells, or PBMCs.

V shed 3 bases, J shed 7 bases, and the junction held 4 bases outside the gene matches. Germline CDR1 and CDR2: SGHAT and FQNNGV. The CDR3 has 14 residues. Authors' methods: Nucleated cell number was recorded as an estimate derived from reference gene primer amplification. Some clones are missing from TCRdb's copy, which holds only in-frame ones; the method was immunoSEQ multiplex PCR. Clone size and the V and J calls come from that table; the DNA yielded D and trimming. The data contain over 150,000 clones, more than 80% of them singletons. The chain employs TRBV11-2 and TRBJ1-2; 11 bases map to TRBD1. The TCR was taken from a human donor in a cohort sampled during active COVID-19. The sample consisted of peripheral blood. The CDR3 nucleotides are TGTGCCAGCAGCTTTCGGACAGGGGGCTTTGGCTACACCTTC. This gives the protein CASSFRTGGFGYTF.